This T cell receptor beta chain was found in a study of CD8+CD57+ T cells in acquired aplastic anemia. CDR3 length: 15 residues. Germline V lookup: CDR1 SGDLS, CDR2 YYNGEE. V lost 5 bases and J 2 bases, leaving 15 bases between the germline ends. It was genomic DNA that served as the template for profiling TCR beta VDJ and CDR3. TCRdb re-called the reads through MiXCR, storing one row per CDR3 protein. The sample has about 190,000 distinct CDR3 sequences, less than 65% seen once. The source of this sequence is a human donor with severe aplastic anemia or a healthy control (not recorded which). The sample consisted of sorted CD4+, CD8+, or CD8+CD57+ T cells (not recorded which) from PBMCs. The J gene is TRBJ2-3, the V gene TRBV9, with a tentative D call TRBD1 (6 bases). In nucleotides, the CDR3 is TGTGCCAGCAGTACTACCGGGACAATCACAGATACGCAGTATTTT. It specifies CASSTTGTITDTQYF.